These 9 T cell receptor beta chains were all obtained from the same sample, sequenced in a study of T cell changes during pregnancy in multiple sclerosis (dated by TCRdb to the late 2010s). The method was the immunoSEQ multiplex PCR assay. TCRdb carries this immuneACCESS record with in-frame sequences only. Its versions omit some clonotypes, under half of them owing to an unresolved V gene in the studies checked, with the rest unexplained. Here the sample has tens of thousands of clones; over 80% occur a single time. Of the sample, roughly 7% falls within the top ten clones. The sequences come from CD8+ T cells from peripheral blood mononuclear cells, collected in the third trimester of pregnancy. All receptors derive from a female donor with multiple sclerosis, enrolled in a pregnancy study.

In this sample, this clone turned up once. The gene calls are TRBV28 and TRBJ2-1, with 7 bases matching TRBD1. Per germline, CDR1 MDHEN and CDR2 SYDVKM. Germline trimming cut 2 bases from V and 8 bases from J; bases unmatched to any gene: 9. The CDR3 sequence is 15 residues long. The DNA for the CDR3 is TGTGCCAGCAGTTTACGGCGGCAGGGGGTAGATGAGCAGTTCTTC. As protein: CASSLRRQGVDEQFF.

This CDR3 reads CASSQHPGTTEAFF. The CDR3 region has the DNA TGCGCCAGCAGCCAACATCCGGGGACTACTGAAGCTTTCTTT. This chain links TRBV4-3 with TRBJ1-1, with a possible D match to TRBD1 (5 bases). Trimming removed 2 bases at V and 5 bases at J, with 12 bases between. Germline-derived CDR1 and CDR2 are LGHNA and YSLEER. The CDR3 extends over 14 amino acids.

This chain links TRBV5-4 with TRBJ2-7; no definite D call. The CDR3 spans 13 residues. Trimming left V 1 base short and J 0 bases short, with 5 bases between. CDR1 SGHNT and CDR2 YYREEE come from the germline V gene (reference sequence). DNA of the CDR3: TGTGCCAGCAGCTTGCGTAGCTCCTACGAGCAGTACTTC. Protein: CASSLRSSYEQYF. The full variable domain, completed using reference TRBV5-4 and TRBJ2-7, is ETGVTQSPTHLIKTRGQQVTLRCSSQSGHNTVSWYQQALGQGPQFIFQYYREEENGRGNFPPRFSGLQFPNYSSELNVNALELDDSALYLCASSLRSSYEQYFGPGTRLTVT.

CDR3 sequence: CASSLDPPTGNQETQYF. The CDR3, as DNA: TGCGCCAGCAGCTTGGACCCTCCGACAGGCAACCAAGAGACCCAGTACTTC. The rearrangement joins TRBV5-1 to TRBJ2-5; a weak D match, TRBD1 (6 bases). The V and J ends lost 0 bases and 0 bases respectively, with 15 bases between them. This CDR3 is built from 17 residues. CDR1 is SGHRS and CDR2 is YFSETQ in the germline V gene.

The chain is built from TRBV5-1 and TRBJ2-3; D call uncertain. The CDR3 consists of 14 residues. V was trimmed by 0 bases and J by 11 bases, leaving 16 bases between them. The V gene's germline CDR1 is SGHRS and CDR2 YFSETQ. CDR3 sequence: CASSLASGPLGQYF. The CDR3 DNA is TGCGCCAGCAGCTTGGCCTCGGGTCCCTTGGGGCAGTATTTT.

This clone was picked up a small number of times. This chain joins TRBV9 and TRBJ1-1, with unresolved D. This CDR3 region has 13 residues. V lost 7 bases to trimming and J lost 4 bases, with 14 bases between them. Germline values: CDR1 SGDLS, CDR2 YYNGEE. The CDR3 loop is CASSPLRSTEAFF. Written as DNA, the CDR3 is TGTGCCAGCTCCCCCTTAAGGAGCACTGAAGCTTTCTTT.

The chain employs TRBV10-2 and TRBJ1-1; D is perhaps TRBD1 (6 bases). CDR1 is WSHSY, CDR2 SAAADI, per germline. V lost 8 bases and J lost 1, with 11 bases in between. CDR3 length: 13 amino acids. CDR3 DNA sequence: TGCGCCAGCGCAGGGGCGGGGAACACTGAAGCTTTCTTT. This sequence encodes CASAGAGNTEAFF.

The V and J genes are TRBV11-2 and TRBJ2-1; 10 positions match TRBD1. CDR1 and CDR2 from the germline V gene are SGHAT and FQNNGV. After removal of 1 base from V and 7 bases from J, the junction contained 1 base not matched to a gene. The length of the CDR3 is 14 residues. CDR3 in amino acids: CASSLGTGGNEQFF. The CDR3 DNA sequence: TGTGCCAGCAGCTTAGGGACAGGGGGGAATGAGCAGTTCTTC.

The chain has TRBV19 and TRBJ2-7; TRBD2 matches 13 bases. The CDR3 runs to 15 residues. V dropped 5 bases and J dropped 2; count of bases not matched to a gene: 3. From germline, CDR1 is LNHDA and CDR2 SQIVND (reference sequence). This CDR3 reads CASSAGTSGTYEQYF. In DNA form, the CDR3 reads TGTGCCAGTAGTGCCGGGACTAGCGGGACCTACGAGCAGTACTTC.